The 20 T cell receptor beta chains below come from one sample, sequenced in a study of beta chain features in type 1 diabetes. Findings of the study overall: When Type 1 diabetes patients were examined, their TCRB CDR3s proved moderately but significantly shorter in all four CD4+ subsets.

No antigens are known for them. All of the isolated RNA was reverse transcribed, so expressed TCRB transcripts were sequenced. Using immunoSEQ multiplex PCR, the repertoire was profiled, and TCRdb retains in-frame clones only, with some absent. The sample includes about 250,000 clones, 11% of them seen just once. Sequencing input: naive CD4+ T cells from blood. The receptors were gathered from a man aged 30 to 39 with type 1 diabetes.

The sample holds a few counts of this clone. This chain uses TRBV2 with TRBJ2-2; 8 bases are a match to TRBD2. J lost 1 base, V lost 4 bases, and 2 bases had no gene match. The germline CDR1 and CDR2 sequences are SNHLY and FYNNEI. The CDR3 has 15 amino acids. DNA of the CDR3: TGTGCCAGCAGTGTCCTAGCGGGGAACACCGGGGAGCTGTTTTTT. Translating it yields CASSVLAGNTGELFF.

This clone turned up a few times. The chain recombines TRBV9 with TRBJ2-1; the D gene is possibly TRBD2 (7 bases). Trimming took off 0 bases at V and 8 bases at J, with 15 bases between the two ends. In germline, CDR1 is SGDLS, CDR2 YYNGEE. CDR3 length equals 15 residues. CDR3 nucleotide sequence: TGTGCCAGCAGCGTAGGACGGGGGGCCAGGGATGAGCAGTTCTTC. Encoded protein: CASSVGRGARDEQFF.

The chain employs TRBV5-1 and TRBJ2-5, with 8 bases fitting TRBD2. The ends lost 1 base at V and 4 bases at J; junction bases unmatched: 3. This CDR3 comprises 14 residues. From germline, CDR1 is SGHRS and CDR2 YFSETQ. Here the CDR3 DNA reads TGCGCCAGCAGCTTGAACGGGAGGGGAGAGACCCAGTACTTC. Residues: CASSLNGRGETQYF.

This clone was seen a few times. The rearrangement links TRBV11-2 to TRBJ2-2; 9 bases match TRBD2. The V segment lost 5 bases and the J segment 0 bases; nucleotides outside the gene matches: 7. Germline V lookup: CDR1 SGHAT, CDR2 FQNNGV. CDR3 length equals 17 residues. CDR3 DNA sequence: TGTGCCAGCAGCCTTCGGCCTAGCGGGACGAACACCGGGGAGCTGTTTTTT. Translation gives CASSLRPSGTNTGELFF.

This chain joins TRBV28 and TRBJ1-2; D is undetermined. CDR1 and CDR2 from the germline V gene are MDHEN and SYDVKM. This CDR3 has 12 residues. V lost 10 bases and J 11 bases, leaving 20 bases between the germline ends. The CDR3 here is CATSIPTEPYTF. The DNA of the CDR3 is TGTGCCACCTCCATTCCCACAGAACCGTACACCTTC.

The CDR3 DNA is TGTGCCAGCAAAGGGTTCGGACAGAGTGAAAAACTGTTTTTT. Amino acids: CASKGFGQSEKLFF. The chain links TRBV2 to TRBJ1-4; D is perhaps TRBD1 (6 bases). This CDR3 has 14 amino acids. CDR1 is SNHLY and CDR2 is FYNNEI in the germline V gene. V dropped 7 bases and J dropped 7 bases, with 16 bases sitting between them.

V is TRBV5-1 and J is TRBJ2-5; D is ambiguous. The CDR3 is 15 residues long. Germline CDR1 is SGHRS and CDR2 is YFSETQ. The germline V and J ends were trimmed by 3 bases and 2 bases, with 14 bases remaining between them. CDR3 DNA: TGCGCCAGCAGCTCCTCTACGCGGCGACAAGAGACCCAGTACTTC. This encodes CASSSSTRRQETQYF.

Only a few counts were recorded for this clone. The V and J genes are TRBV5-4 and TRBJ2-5; 7 bases line up with TRBD1. This CDR3 is 17 amino acids long. Germline CDR1 reads SGHNT; CDR2 reads YYREEE (reference sequence). V dropped 0 bases and J dropped 3; count of bases not matched to a gene: 11. The CDR3 DNA reads TGTGCCAGCAGCTTGGCAGTTAGGGACAGACGAAAAGAGACCCAGTACTTC. Protein product: CASSLAVRDRRKETQYF.

The table lists this clone with a few counts. The chain has TRBV2 and TRBJ2-3; no clear D gene. V was clipped by 3 bases and J by 6 bases, with 16 bases between them. Looked up from germline, CDR1 is SNHLY and CDR2 is FYNNEI. CDR3 length: 15 amino acids. CDR3 sequence: CASSDQIDSADTQYF. CDR3 sequence (DNA): TGTGCCAGCAGTGATCAAATCGACTCGGCGGATACGCAGTATTTT.

The chain joins TRBV6-5 to TRBJ2-1; TRBD2 matches at 9 bases. Trimming took 7 bases from V and 4 from J; bases not matched to a gene: 5. This CDR3 has 14 amino acids. The germline V gene encodes CDR1 MNHEY and CDR2 SVGAGI. The CDR3, as DNA: TGTGCCAGCACGAGTAGCGGGGGATACAATGAGCAGTTCTTC. Translated: CASTSSGGYNEQFF.

This clone was seen a few times. The chain joins TRBV29-1 to TRBJ2-3; D is perhaps TRBD1 (6 bases). V was trimmed by 7 bases and J by 6 bases, leaving 14 bases between them. Germline-derived CDR1 and CDR2 are SQVTM and ANQGSEA. The CDR3 sequence is 12 residues long. The CDR3 region is CSGGQPWDTQYF. The CDR3 region has the DNA TGCAGCGGTGGACAGCCGTGGGATACGCAGTATTTT.

DNA for the CDR3: TGTGCCAGCAGCCGTGGACAGGGCACAGATACGCAGTATTTT. This gives the protein CASSRGQGTDTQYF. The V call is TRBV7-3, the J call TRBJ2-3, with TRBD1 matching 7 bases. Germline V gene sequence: CDR1 SGHTA, CDR2 FQGTGA. Trimming cost V 5 bases and J 1 base; bases outside gene matches: 3. This CDR3 spans 14 amino acids. Based on the CDR3 plus reference TRBV7-3 and TRBJ2-3, the full variable domain is GAGVSQTPSNKVTEKGKYVELRCDPISGHTALYWYRQSLGQGPEFLIYFQGTGAADDSGLPNDRFFAVRPEGSVSTLKIQRTERGDSAVYLCASSRGQGTDTQYFGPGTRLTVL.

This clone came up a few times. The J gene is TRBJ2-5, the V gene TRBV7-2; 13 bases align to TRBD2. Trimming cost V 3 bases and J 5 bases; bases outside gene matches: 3. Looked up from germline, CDR1 is SGHTA and CDR2 is FQGNSA. This CDR3 spans 15 amino acids. The CDR3 DNA is TGTGCCAGCAGCTTCACTAGCGGGGGGGCTGAGACCCAGTACTTC. Amino acid sequence: CASSFTSGGAETQYF.

The V and J genes are TRBV13 and TRBJ2-7; D may be TRBD1 (5 bases). The germline V gene encodes CDR1 PRHDT and CDR2 FYEKMQ (reference sequence). The CDR3 has 13 residues. The V end lost 5 bases, the J end lost 5 bases, and 13 bases lay between the germline ends. The CDR3 protein is CASSHTQGDEQYF. CDR3 nucleotides: TGTGCCAGCAGCCATACCCAGGGCGACGAGCAGTACTTC.

This clone appeared a few times. The chain joins TRBV5-4 to TRBJ1-2; D is unresolved. The CDR3 length is 13 residues. Germline-derived CDR1 and CDR2 are SGHNT and YYREEE (reference sequence). The V and J ends lost 6 bases and 4 bases respectively, with 13 bases between them. CDR3: CASTIDGSYGYTF. The CDR3 DNA sequence: TGTGCCAGCACCATTGATGGGAGCTATGGCTACACCTTC.

This clone was picked up a small number of times. The gene calls are TRBV12-5 and TRBJ1-5; TRBD1 matches 8 bases. Germline CDR1 and CDR2: LGHNT and FRNRAP. V lost 3 bases to trimming and J lost 0 bases; unmatched junction nucleotides: 7. The CDR3 runs to 17 residues. The CDR3 here is CASGLPGTGVSNQPQHF. CDR3 in DNA: TGTGCTAGTGGTTTACCCGGGACAGGCGTTAGCAATCAGCCCCAGCATTTT.

This clone was seen only a few times. The chain recombines TRBV9 with TRBJ1-6, with no clear D. CDR1 is SGDLS, CDR2 YYNGEE, per germline. The CDR3 runs to 14 residues. Between the trimmed V and J ends, which lost 1 base and 11 bases, there was a span of 13 bases. The CDR3 region has the DNA TGTGCCAGCAGCGTAAGAGTAGAGGGTACACCCCTCCACTTT. Amino acid sequence: CASSVRVEGTPLHF.

This chain links TRBV6-1 with TRBJ1-1, with 7 bases identical to TRBD1. The CDR3 length is 14 residues. The V and J ends lost 3 bases and 4 bases, in that order; junction bases with no gene match: 5. Germline loops: CDR1 MNHNS, CDR2 SASEGT. The CDR3 loop reads CASSEQGVSTEAFF. The CDR3 DNA reads as TGTGCCAGCAGTGAGCAGGGGGTTAGCACTGAAGCTTTCTTT.

This clone has more than one count but fewer than ten. The J gene is TRBJ2-5, the V gene TRBV5-1, with D possibly TRBD1 on 6 matching bases. Germline values: CDR1 SGHRS, CDR2 YFSETQ. There are 15 residues in the CDR3. V was cut by 5 bases and J by 2 bases, with 16 bases left in between. The CDR3 DNA reads TGCGCCAGCAGAATGACAGGCGGGCTACAAGAGACCCAGTACTTC. Its translation is CASRMTGGLQETQYF.

CDR3 nucleotide sequence: TGTGCCAGCAGTTCAGGGGCAGATACGCAGTATTTT. Residues: CASSSGADTQYF. The chain uses TRBV6-4 and TRBJ2-3, with TRBD1 as a possible D gene (6 bases). The CDR3 sequence is 12 residues long. Germline values: CDR1 MRHNA, CDR2 SNTAGT. V lost 5 bases and J 4 bases, leaving 7 bases between the germline ends.